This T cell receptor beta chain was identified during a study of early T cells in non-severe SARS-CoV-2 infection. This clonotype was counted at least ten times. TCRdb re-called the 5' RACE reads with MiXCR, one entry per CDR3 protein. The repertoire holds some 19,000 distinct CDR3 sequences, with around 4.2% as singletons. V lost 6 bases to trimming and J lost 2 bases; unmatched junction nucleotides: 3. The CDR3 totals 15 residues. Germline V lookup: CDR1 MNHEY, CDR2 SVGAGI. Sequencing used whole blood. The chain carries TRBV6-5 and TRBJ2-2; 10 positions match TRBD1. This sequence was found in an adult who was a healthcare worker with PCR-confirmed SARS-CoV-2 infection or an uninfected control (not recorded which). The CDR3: CASRRTGGNTGELFF. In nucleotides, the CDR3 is TGTGCCAGCAGGCGGACAGGGGGAAACACCGGGGAGCTGTTTTTT.